This entry is about one T cell receptor beta chain. Time point specified: peripheral blood 6 weeks after treatment start. Sample contribution per patient ranged from 1 to 8, covering pretreatment and on-treatment. The CDR3 sequence is 12 residues long. Germline values: CDR1 SGHKS, CDR2 YYEKEE (reference sequence). Trimming removed 5 bases from V and 9 bases from J; junction bases left unmatched: 5. Repertoires were generated with immunoSEQ multiplex PCR, while TCRdb's copy carries only in-frame clones and drops some. The table lists 29,000 or so clones, approximately 81% of them singletons. This entry comes from a study of PD-L1 blockade in urothelial cancer. Study summary: T cells were recovered from blood samples at a median of roughly 150,000.

The receptor was isolated from an older man with urothelial cancer. The sample in question was PBMCs, obtained around atezolizumab (anti-PD-L1) treatment. This chain joins TRBV5-5 and TRBJ2-1; 7 nucleotides match TRBD1. CDR3 residues: CASSRDSPEQFF. The CDR3 nucleotides read TGTGCCAGCAGTAGGGACAGCCCTGAGCAGTTCTTC.